These T cell receptor beta chains were read from a single sample in a study of T cells in Graves' hyperthyroidism and ophthalmopathy. MiXCR, applied by TCRdb to the multiplex PCR reads, yields one record per CDR3 protein. The table includes some 350,000 distinct CDR3 sequences, approximately 14% detected once. Sequencing was done on a sample of blood. The receptor source for this set is a woman in her thirties or forties with Graves' ophthalmopathy. CDR3s include the opening cysteine and the closing phenylalanine or tryptophan. Fields, in order: J gene, V gene, D gene, clone size, CDR3 DNA, CDR3 protein. D genes are given only for firm matches. Clone size appears in some rows only: once, few, many, or a class for an expanded clone.

>TRBJ2-1|TRBV20-1|-|many
TGCAGTGCGAGAAAAGTGGTGGGGCACTCCTACAATGAGCAGTTCTTC
CSARKVVGHSYNEQFF
>TRBJ2-3|TRBV7-9|-|many
TGTGCCAGCATCGTCACAGATACGCAGTATTTT
CASIVTDTQYF
>TRBJ1-2|TRBV12-3/TRBV12-4|TRBD1|-
TGTACCAGCACTAATTTAATGCAGGGGGCGGGAAACTATGGCTACACCTTC
CTSTNLMQGAGNYGYTF
>TRBJ2-7|TRBV11-1|-|few
TGTGCCAGCAGCTTAAACAAGGGATCCGGCGAGCAGTACTTC
CASSLNKGSGEQYF
>TRBJ1-2|TRBV7-9|-|few
TGTGCCAGCAGCTTAGAGGCTGGTCGTGGCTACACCTTC
CASSLEAGRGYTF
>TRBJ2-7|TRBV2|TRBD1|large
TGTGCCAGCAGTAGACAGGGCTACGAGCAGTACTTC
CASSRQGYEQYF
>TRBJ2-1|TRBV2|-|many
TGTGCCAGCAGTGAGGGGCAGACTAGGGCGGATGAGCAGTTCTTC
CASSEGQTRADEQFF
>TRBJ2-1|TRBV10-3|TRBD2|few
TGTGCCATCAGTGAGACTAGCGGGTACAATGAGCAGTTCTTC
CAISETSGYNEQFF
>TRBJ2-1|TRBV9|-|many
TGTGCCAGCAGCGTAGTGGCGGGGCCCGACAATGAGCAGTTCTTC
CASSVVAGPDNEQFF
>TRBJ2-2|TRBV19|-|-
TGTGCCAGTCGGCCCCGACGGTCCGGGGAGCTGTTTTTT
CASRPRRSGELFF
>TRBJ2-7|TRBV3-1|TRBD1|few
TGTGCCAGCGCCCCGGGACAGGGGGGCGAGCAGTACTTC
CASAPGQGGEQYF
>TRBJ1-2|TRBV5-6|TRBD1|-
TGTGCCAGCAGATGGGACAGAGGATATGGCTACACCTTC
CASRWDRGYGYTF
>TRBJ2-1|TRBV7-2|-|many
TGTGCCAGCAGCTTAGGCCAGTTCAATGAGCAGTTCTTC
CASSLGQFNEQFF
>TRBJ1-1|TRBV11-2|TRBD1|many
TGTGCCAGCAGCTACATGACAGGGGGCTTAGCTGAAGCTTTCTTT
CASSYMTGGLAEAFF
>TRBJ1-2|TRBV6-1|TRBD1|-
TGTGCCAGCAGTGAAATCCCAAACAGGGGAGCTAACTATGGCTACACCTTC
CASSEIPNRGANYGYTF
>TRBJ2-1|TRBV29-1|-|few
TGCAGCGTTGATTGGAAGCAGTTCTTC
CSVDWKQFF
>TRBJ1-1|TRBV12-3/TRBV12-4|TRBD1|many
TGTGCCAGCACCCGAGAGGGGGCGGGAAACACTGAAGCTTTCTTT
CASTREGAGNTEAFF
>TRBJ2-1|TRBV18|-|-
TGTGCCAGCTCACCCGCCCTCAACTCGCCTTACAATGAGCAGTTCTTC
CASSPALNSPYNEQFF
>TRBJ2-1|TRBV11-2|-|many
TGTGCCAGCACCCATGGGACCTACAATGAGCAGTTCTTC
CASTHGTYNEQFF
>TRBJ2-1|TRBV28|-|-
TGTGCCAGCAGTCTAGCCGGACAGACAGTAACCCAGTTCTTC
CASSLAGQTVTQFF
>TRBJ2-7|TRBV29-1|-|-
TGCAGCGTTGAACGGAATGACGAGCAGTACTTC
CSVERNDEQYF
>TRBJ1-5|TRBV20-1|-|many
TGCAGTGCTAGAGATTCCGGGGACAATCAGCCCCAGCATTTT
CSARDSGDNQPQHF
>TRBJ1-2|TRBV19|-|-
TGTGCCAGTAGTCCCCGGGAGGTTCCTAACTATGGCTACACCTTC
CASSPREVPNYGYTF
>TRBJ2-2|TRBV27|TRBD2|few
TGTGCCAGCAGCCGCGGGGGGGCAGGGACCGGGGAGCTGTTTTTT
CASSRGGAGTGELFF
>TRBJ2-7|TRBV3-1|-|-
TGTGCCAGCAGCCAAGACTGGCAGAGCTCCTACGAGCAGTACTTC
CASSQDWQSSYEQYF
>TRBJ1-1|TRBV5-4|-|few
TGTGCCAGCAGCTACGACAGATCCGACACTGAAGCTTTCTTT
CASSYDRSDTEAFF